This record covers a single TCR beta chain. The antigen it binds to is not known. Base qualities are missing; no much larger clone stands one base away. The sample comes from a study of blood T cell repertoires in COVID-19 (dated by TCRdb to 2018 to 2020). Notes on the research overall: Collaborator samples came from the United States, Italy and Spain and covered acute and convalescent phases of COVID-19. Subjects who had been exposed to COVID-19, were actively infected with it, or had recovered from it provided the deeply sampled blood TCRbeta repertoires that made up the dataset. Samples came from the ongoing ImmuneRACE study (first 160 participants) plus 1,254 subjects from 6 global collaborators. The prospective study material was composed of cDNA or gDNA derived from T cells, B-cell-depleted T cells, or PBMCs. Nearly every sample came with metadata listing a de-identified subject ID, COVID-19 status, age in years and sex. The repertoires were released in a freely available public database intended as a resource for research on the immune response to SARS-CoV-2. HLA class I and class II types, where available, came from metadata supplied by the sample provider rather than from assay-based typing.

The paper's findings and limits, for the study overall: The amount of clinical and demographic metadata varied by source and participant and was provided uncurated.

From the germline V gene (reference sequence), CDR1 is PRHDT and CDR2 is FYEKMQ. Compared with germline, V lacks 5 bases and J lacks 6 bases; bases without a gene match: 9. There are 15 amino acids in the CDR3, from cysteine to phenylalanine inclusive. The entry retains the CDR3 DNA only, 45 bases that are in frame from base 1. TCRbeta CDR3 regions were amplified from genomic DNA by means of the immunoSEQ Assay, a bias-controlled multiplex PCR. Per the original workflow: The number of nucleated cells in each sample was estimated by amplification of reference gene primers within the assay. Sequence reads were collapsed and filtered to measure the absolute abundance of every unique TCRbeta CDR3 rearrangement. For each sample, productive Simpson clonality was calculated by taking the square root of Simpson's diversity index across productive rearrangements. Not all clones reach the TCRdb copy of this immuneACCESS table, which keeps in-frame sequences only. Checked studies attribute under half of the gap to unresolved V genes and leave the rest unexplained. V, J and clone size derive from that table, while D and trimming were established from the DNA sequence. Across this sample there are roughly 170,000 clones, with around 89% seen only once. Roughly 24% of the sample goes to the ten largest clones.

The collaborating institutions used their own protocols to collect whole blood in K2EDTA tubes. Collaborator samples were shipped for TCRbeta analysis as frozen whole blood, isolated PBMCs, or DNA extracted from either sample type. The receptor comes from a man aged 60 to 75 with acute or convalescent COVID-19. The source material was peripheral blood. This chain is built from TRBV13 and TRBJ1-1, and 10 bases in between align with TRBD1. The CDR3 in this case is CASSPQTGGASEAFF. The DNA sequence is TGTGCCAGCAGCCCGCAGACAGGGGGCGCTTCTGAAGCTTTCTTT. Outside the CDR3, residues come from the reference TRBV13 and TRBJ1-1 proteins, so the full variable domain is: AAGVIQSPRHLIKEKRETATLKCYPIPRHDTVYWYQQGPGQDPQFLISFYEKMQSDKGSIPDRFSAQQFSDYHSELNMSSLELGDSALYFCASSPQTGGASEAFFGQGTRLTVV.